Listed below are T cell receptor beta chains from one sample, sequenced in a study of shared T cell receptors in the human thymus. Profiled with immunoSEQ multiplex PCR; TCRdb holds only in-frame clones, not every one. The sample lists hundreds of thousands of clones; around 87% were seen once. The data were also submitted as part of a second study, on human thymus T cells.

Sequenced input: thymocytes. Receptors were obtained from a boy under three years old with a congenital heart defect. CDR3s include the opening cysteine and the closing phenylalanine or tryptophan. The D gene is left open where the match is weak. Rows give clone size only sometimes, using once, few, many, or a class for an expanded clone.

D gene,V gene,clone size,CDR3 length,J gene,CDR3 DNA,CDR3 protein
NA,TRBV15,NA,15,TRBJ1-5,TGTGCCACCAGCAGGATCCGGGGAAGCAATCAGCCCCAGCATTTT,CATSRIRGSNQPQHF
TRBD1,TRBV18,few,13,TRBJ1-1,TGTGCCAGCTCTCCAACAGGGGCCACTGAAGCTTTCTTT,CASSPTGATEAFF
TRBD1,TRBV18,once,17,TRBJ1-4,TGTGCCAGCTCCGCCGGGACAGCCGATGCAACTAATGAAAAACTGTTTTTT,CASSAGTADATNEKLFF
TRBD2,TRBV6-5,NA,15,TRBJ2-3,TGTGCCAGCAGGGGGAGGACTAGCGGGGGATGGACGCAGTATTTT,CASRGRTSGGWTQYF
TRBD2,TRBV7-6,NA,14,TRBJ2-7,TGTGCCAGCAGCTCCAGAGGACTAGTCTACGAGCAGTACTTC,CASSSRGLVYEQYF
TRBD2,TRBV7-8,NA,19,TRBJ2-1,TGTGCCAGCAGCTTACCACGGGGTACTACGGGGGGTTCTGCGAATGAGCAGTTCTTC,CASSLPRGTTGGSANEQFF
NA,TRBV4-3,once,15,TRBJ2-2,TGCGCCAGCAGCCAAGGAGGGCCGTTTACCGGGGAGCTGTTTTTT,CASSQGGPFTGELFF
TRBD2,TRBV5-4,NA,18,TRBJ2-3,TGTGCCAGCAGCTTGGTTAGGCTAGCGGGGGAGAACACAGATACGCAGTATTTT,CASSLVRLAGENTDTQYF
TRBD1,TRBV7-9,NA,16,TRBJ2-1,TGTGCCAGCAGCCACGACGACAGGGATCCCTACAATGAGCAGTTCTTC,CASSHDDRDPYNEQFF
TRBD1,TRBV7-8,NA,13,TRBJ1-2,TGTGCCAGCAGCGCCTATTATCACAGGGGCTTCACCTTC,CASSAYYHRGFTF
NA,TRBV19,few,16,TRBJ2-7,TGTGCCAGTAGTAAAAGGACAGTGGAAATCTCCTACGAGCAGTACTTC,CASSKRTVEISYEQYF
NA,TRBV7-3,NA,16,TRBJ2-1,TGTGCCAGCAGCGCTCTACTAGCCGACTCCTACAATGAGCAGTTCTTC,CASSALLADSYNEQFF
TRBD1,TRBV9,NA,14,TRBJ2-5,TGTGCCAGCAGCGGGGGACAGGGGGGAGAGACCCAGTACTTC,CASSGGQGGETQYF
TRBD2,TRBV27,NA,19,TRBJ2-3,TGTGCCAGCAGTTACAGTAGGGTAGCGGGCCCTGAGGGCACAGATACGCAGTATTTT,CASSYSRVAGPEGTDTQYF
TRBD1,TRBV7-9,once,17,TRBJ2-1,TGTGCCAGCAGCTTAGCCCCATCCGGGACAGGGGGGAATGAGCAGTTCTTC,CASSLAPSGTGGNEQFF
NA,TRBV6-5,once,15,TRBJ1-2,TGTGCCAGCAGTTACAATCAGGGTGATCGGTATGGCTACACCTTC,CASSYNQGDRYGYTF
TRBD1,TRBV7-2,NA,15,TRBJ1-2,TGTGCCAGCAGCTCAGCCAACAGGGGTTACTATGGCTACACCTTC,CASSSANRGYYGYTF